Listed here is a single TCR beta chain. This CDR3 comprises 11 residues. V was shortened by 5 bases and J by 4 bases, with 3 bases between the two germline ends. Germline CDR1 LGHNT, CDR2 FRNRAP. Libraries were prepared by immunoSEQ multiplex PCR; TCRdb keeps only in-frame clonotypes and omits some of them. The top ten hold around 0.01% of the sample, which has 720,000 or so clones, approximately 85% seen once. These data come from a study of shared T cell receptors in the human thymus. The data were also submitted as part of a second study, on human thymus T cells. That investigation notes: Healthy Finnish infants undergoing corrective surgery for congenital heart defects provided the donor material. Obtained as resections during corrective heart surgery, the thymus tissue was then studied. Related research reported highly overlapping thymic repertoires among unrelated individuals.

The TCR was taken from a girl in the first two years of life with a congenital heart defect. The sequencing sample was made of thymocytes. The chain uses TRBV12-5 and TRBJ1-5, with unresolved D. The DNA for the CDR3 is TGTGCTAGTGGTGAGAATCAGCCCCAGCATTTT. Encoded protein: CASGENQPQHF.